One and the same sample provided the 21 T cell receptor beta chains below, sequenced in a study of tumor-infiltrating lymphocytes in primary liver carcinoma (dated by TCRdb to about 2017). Blood RNA was extracted from unsorted whole blood using TRIzol reagent, and germline DNA was obtained with the DNeasy Blood & Tissue kit. Sequencing instrument: Illumina HiSeq 2500. Using a constant-region primer and ProtoScript II reverse transcriptase, TCRbeta-specific cDNA was reverse-transcribed from about 460 ng total RNA. The TCRbeta libraries were prepared through three rounds of nested multiplex PCR following a slightly modified ARM-PCR procedure. Each of the first two PCR rounds ran for around 9 cycles and used multiplex TRBV1-TRBV30 forward primers together with a Cbeta reverse primer. The public reads were run again by TCRdb, first through fastp at Q25 and then through MiXCR, and only productive beta chains were kept. Here each entry gathers all rows of one CDR3 protein and keeps the most common genes and DNA. Within this sample are hundreds of thousands of distinct CDR3 sequences, with 65% of them counted one time only. The top ten clonotypes cover about 8.4% of the sample.

Sequencing was done on a sample of peripheral blood. The source is a middle-aged man with primary liver carcinoma and hepatitis B virus infection.

Details on this clonotype: No conserved phenylalanine or tryptophan is present at the end of the CDR3, so a read error is the likely explanation. The chain carries TRBV29-1 and TRBJ2-3; the D gene is possibly TRBD1 (6 bases). Trimming shortened V by 3 bases and J by 4 bases, and 14 bases separated the two germline ends. The CDR3 spans 14 residues. Germline CDR1 is SQVTM and CDR2 is ANQGSEA. The CDR3 sequence is CSVEDTRGSDTQYV. DNA of the CDR3: TGCAGCGTTGAGGATACCAGGGGCTCAGATACGCAGTATGTT.

Many counts were recorded for this clonotype. The genes are TRBV6-5 and TRBJ1-1; a possible D gene is TRBD1 (6 bases). Trimming stripped 6 bases from V and 4 bases from J, with 18 bases between. This CDR3 is built from 15 residues. Germline CDR1 MNHEY, CDR2 SVGAGI. CDR3: CASRVTGGSGTEAFF. The CDR3 bases are TGTGCCAGCAGGGTGACAGGTGGGTCGGGCACTGAAGCTTTCTTT.

The V gene is TRBV11-1, the J gene TRBJ2-5; D possibly corresponds to TRBD2 (5 bases). This CDR3 is built from 14 residues. The germline CDR1 and CDR2 sequences are SGHAT and FQDESV (reference sequence). Deletions cut 4 bases from V and 7 bases from J, with 16 bases between. This chain's CDR3 is CASSSDRRVGTQYF. For the CDR3, the DNA is TGTGCCAGCAGCTCGGATAGGCGGGTTGGGACCCAGTACTTC. The full variable domain, in which reference TRBV11-1 and TRBJ2-5 provide the parts outside the CDR3, is EAEVAQSPRYKITEKSQAVAFWCDPISGHATLYWYRQILGQGPELLVQFQDESVVDDSQLPKDRFSAERLKGVDSTLKIQPAELGDSAMYLCASSSDRRVGTQYFGPGTRLLVL.

The genes are TRBV6-6 and TRBJ2-7, with 8 bases that match TRBD2. This CDR3 is built from 15 residues. V shed 5 bases, J shed 5 bases, and the junction held 11 bases outside the gene matches. Germline V gene lookup returns CDR1 MNHNY and CDR2 SVGAGI (reference sequence). The CDR3 sequence is CASSIEAGVVDEQYF. CDR3 nucleotide sequence: TGTGCCAGCAGTATAGAAGCGGGAGTAGTCGACGAGCAGTACTTC.

Comments on this clonotype: A single base separates this from a much larger clone, so it may be a read error. The rearrangement joins TRBV6-1 to TRBJ2-1, with TRBD1 matching over 10 bases. Germline CDR1 is MNHNS and CDR2 is SASEGT. The CDR3 is 17 residues long. CDR3 amino acids: CVSSEVWGDRGNNEQFF. The CDR3 DNA sequence: TGTGTCAGCAGTGAAGTTTGGGGGGACAGGGGAAACAATGAGCAGTTCTTC.

The chain employs TRBV14 and TRBJ2-7, with D tentatively TRBD1 or TRBD2 (5 bases each). Looked up from germline, CDR1 is SGHDN and CDR2 is FVKESK. The germline V and J ends were trimmed by 3 bases and 5 bases, with 17 bases remaining between them. There are 15 residues in the CDR3. The CDR3 region is CASSQGVDKSHEQYF. As DNA, the CDR3 is TGTGCCAGCAGCCAGGGGGTGGACAAGTCCCACGAGCAGTACTTC.

Concerning this clonotype itself: This may come from a read error, since a much larger clone is one base off. This sequence joins TRBV4-1 and TRBJ2-3; D is possibly TRBD2 (5 bases). The germline V gene has CDR1 MGHRA and CDR2 YSYEKL. The CDR3 length is 13 residues. This CDR3 is CASSQWVGDTRYF. The DNA for the CDR3 is TGCGCCAGCAGCCAGTGGGTGGGAGATACGCGGTATTTT.

Of note for this clonotype: A much bigger clone sits one base away, suggesting this may be a read error. The chain couples TRBV4-3 to TRBJ2-3; D is possibly TRBD1 or TRBD2 (5 bases each). The germline CDR1 and CDR2 sequences are LGHNA and YSLEER. This CDR3 is built from 15 residues. The CDR3 DNA reads TGCGCCAGCAGCCAAGAGGGTGGGACCACAGATATGCAGTATTTT. Its protein product is CASSQEGGTTDMQYF.

There are a few counts of this clonotype. The rearrangement joins TRBV12-3 or TRBV12-4 to TRBJ2-7; 7 bases agree with TRBD2. The CDR3 is made up of 13 amino acids. V shed 6 bases, J shed 0 bases, and the junction held 2 bases outside the gene matches. CDR3 region: CASSTSVSYEQYF. The DNA for the CDR3 is TGTGCCAGCAGCACTAGCGTCTCCTACGAGCAGTACTTC.

The chain links TRBV12-3 or TRBV12-4 to TRBJ2-2, with 11 positions matching TRBD2. After removal of 6 bases from V and 5 bases from J, the junction contained 8 bases not matched to a gene. The CDR3 has 16 residues. CDR3 DNA sequence: TGTGCCAGCAGCGGACTAGCGGGCCAAGGTACCGGGGAGCTGTTTTTT. Translating gives CASSGLAGQGTGELFF.

At least ten counts were recorded for this clonotype. The gene calls are TRBV6-1 and TRBJ2-1, with 11 positions matching TRBD1. CDR1 MNHNS and CDR2 SASEGT come from the germline V gene. Germline trimming cut 7 bases from V and 5 bases from J; bases unmatched to any gene: 7. The CDR3 consists of 15 residues. Here the CDR3 reads CASTLGQGEHNEQFF. DNA for the CDR3: TGTGCCAGCACCCTGGGACAGGGGGAACACAATGAGCAGTTCTTC.

This clonotype is deemed medium-sized (0.01 to 0.1%). V is TRBV29-1 and J is TRBJ2-7, with TRBD1 identical over 7 bases. The germline V gene encodes CDR1 SQVTM and CDR2 ANQGSEA. The CDR3 has 13 amino acids. J lost 5 bases, V lost 4 bases, and 8 bases had no gene match. CDR3 sequence reads: CSVAPTGLHEQYF. The CDR3 DNA is TGCAGCGTTGCCCCGACAGGGCTCCACGAGCAGTACTTC.

This clonotype came up many times. The rearrangement links TRBV6-5 to TRBJ2-7; 10 bases fit TRBD2. The germline CDR1 and CDR2 sequences are MNHEY and SVGAGI. The CDR3 has 13 amino acids. V lost 6 bases to trimming and J lost 4 bases; unmatched junction nucleotides: 3. The CDR3 nucleotides read TGTGCCAGCAGGGCTAGCGGGAGTTACGAGCAGTACTTC. It yields the protein CASRASGSYEQYF.

Only a few counts were recorded for this clonotype. A single base separates this from a much larger clone, so it may be a read error. This chain links TRBV4-3 with TRBJ2-7; unclear D gene. Deletions cut 1 base from V and 5 bases from J, with 12 bases between. Germline CDR1 reads LGHNA; CDR2 reads YSLEER. The CDR3 length is 14 residues. The CDR3 reads CASSQGAGPHEQYF. CDR3 in DNA: TGCGCCAGCAGCCAAGGAGCAGGACCCCACGAGCAGTACTTC.

A note on this clonotype: Because the CDR3 is missing its conserved closing phenylalanine or tryptophan, this is likely a read error. The chain employs TRBV13 and TRBJ1-2; D might be TRBD1 (5 bases). V dropped 1 base and J dropped 5 bases, with 11 bases sitting between them. Germline CDR1 is PRHDT and CDR2 is FYEKMQ (reference sequence). The CDR3 has 14 amino acids. The CDR3, as DNA: TGTGCCAGCAGCTTAGATAGGGGACGGTATGGCTACACCCTC. Protein sequence: CASSLDRGRYGYTL.

Regarding this clonotype: One base away lies a much larger clone, so this may be a sequencing read error. This chain uses TRBV7-9 with TRBJ1-2, with 10 bases matching TRBD1. V gave up 5 bases and J gave up 9 bases; unmatched junction bases: 9. This CDR3 is 14 amino acids long. Germline CDR1 reads SEHNR; CDR2 reads FQNEAQ (reference sequence). CDR3: CASSPTGGWARYTF. The CDR3 DNA is TGTGCCAGCAGCCCGACAGGGGGCTGGGCTCGCTACACCTTC.

Points on this clonotype: At one of its ends the junction is not consistent with the germline gene, which may arise from a read error. This chain connects TRBV29-1 to TRBJ2-5; D is unresolved. The CDR3 contains 12 residues. CDR1 and CDR2 from the germline V gene are SQVTM and ANQGSEA. CDR3 loop: CSVVPRPEIQYF. CDR3 in DNA: TGCAGCGTTGTTCCCAGGCCAGAGATCCAGTACTTC.

In the case of this clonotype: This sequence may be a read error, since a much larger clone differs from it by one base. The V gene is TRBV4-3, the J gene TRBJ1-4; 8 bases align to TRBD1. Germline values: CDR1 LGHNA, CDR2 YSLEER. This CDR3 contains 16 residues. The chain's CDR3 is CASSQETAGGNENLFF. Written as DNA, the CDR3 is TGCGCCAGCAGCCAAGAAACCGCAGGGGGCAATGAAAATCTGTTTTTT.

As regards this clonotype: One end of the junction is discordant with germline, which a read error may explain. The rearrangement joins TRBV11-2 to TRBJ2-1; 9 bases are shared with TRBD2. This CDR3 contains 17 residues. Germline V gene sequence: CDR1 SGHAT, CDR2 FQNNGV. The CDR3 DNA reads TGTGCCAGCAGCGAGTTTTCGGGGCTAGCGGGGTTCAATGAGCAGCTCTTC. This translates into CASSEFSGLAGFNEQLF. The whole variable domain, remainder taken from reference TRBV11-2 and TRBJ2-1, is EAGVAQSPRYKIIEKRQSVAFWCNPISGHATLYWYQQILGQGPKLLIQFQNNGVVDDSQLPKDRFSAERLKGVDSTLKIQPAKLEDSAVYLCASSEFSGLAGFNEQLFGPGTRLTVL.

The chain carries TRBV11-2 and TRBJ1-2, with 10 bases matching TRBD1. This CDR3 spans 14 amino acids. Germline-derived CDR1 and CDR2 are SGHAT and FQNNGV. V was clipped by 3 bases and J by 11 bases; unmatched bases: 9. CDR3 region: CASSLTGGDYDYTF. The CDR3, as DNA: TGTGCCAGCAGCTTGACAGGGGGCGACTATGATTACACCTTC.

This clonotype has more than one count but fewer than ten. This chain joins TRBV30 and TRBJ2-2; maybe TRBD2 (8 bases). V gave up 7 bases and J gave up 6 bases, with 27 bases separating them. CDR1 is GTSNPN and CDR2 is SVGIG in the germline V gene (reference sequence). There are 17 residues in the CDR3. The DNA of the CDR3 is TGTGCCTCCACGGCTAGGGGGCAAGCGGGAGCGGCCGGGGAGCTGTTTTTT. Translation: CASTARGQAGAAGELFF.